This T cell receptor (beta chain) appears in the sequencing data of a study of cytomegalovirus exposure and HLA in healthy donors. Turning to the study itself: Ancestry clustering placed around four fifths of under 450 genotyped donors in the Caucasian-associated cluster.

This CDR3 is 15 amino acids long. The V gene lost 1 base and the J gene lost 9 bases, with 16 bases spanning the gap. Germline CDR1 is MNHNS and CDR2 is SASEGT. Researchers ran the PCR with 60 Vbeta and 13 Jbeta primers. The data were produced by immunoSEQ multiplex PCR, yet TCRdb's version contains in-frame clones alone and is incomplete. This table holds 95,000 to 100,000 clones, approximately 85% found once. Whole-study results and caveats: A later analysis found that most CMV-associated TCR beta chains appeared HLA-restricted.

Only a few counts were recorded for this clone. Antigen: not known. The specimen sequenced was PBMCs. The receptor comes from a man younger than 45 in good health and CMV-seronegative. The rearrangement links TRBV6-1 to TRBJ1-5; D is perhaps TRBD1 (5 bases). Here the CDR3 DNA reads TGTGCCAGCAGTGAAGGATGGGGCCAAATAGGGCCCCAGCATTTT. It encodes CASSEGWGQIGPQHF.